These 8 T cell receptor beta chains came from one sample sequenced in a study of cytomegalovirus exposure and HLA in healthy donors. The primer mix had 60 Vbeta and 13 Jbeta primers. Only in-frame clones appear in the TCRdb table, and some are missing; sequencing was by immunoSEQ multiplex PCR. The table has 150,000 to 200,000 clones, roughly 80% seen once. Sequenced sample: PBMCs. The receptors shown here come from a man over 45 in good health and CMV-seronegative.

V is TRBV7-9 and J is TRBJ1-2; 8 bases are shared with TRBD1. The CDR3 has 15 residues. Per the germline V gene, CDR1 is SEHNR and CDR2 is FQNEAQ (reference sequence). The ends lost 3 bases at V and 7 bases at J; junction bases unmatched: 10. The CDR3 protein is CASSLDLQDRGGYTF. The CDR3 region has the DNA TGTGCCAGCAGCTTGGACCTCCAAGACAGGGGTGGCTACACCTTC.

J is TRBJ1-1 and V is TRBV7-9; the match to TRBD1 covers 8 bases. CDR1 and CDR2 (germline): SEHNR, FQNEAQ (reference sequence). With V trimmed by 7 bases and J by 0 bases, 1 base remained unmatched. This CDR3 region has 13 residues. The CDR3 DNA reads as TGTGCCAGCACAGGGGGCATGAACACTGAAGCTTTCTTT. Its protein is CASTGGMNTEAFF.

V gene TRBV7-2 combines with J gene TRBJ1-5; D unclear. The germline CDR1 and CDR2 sequences are SGHTA and FQGNSA. This CDR3 contains 16 residues. V lost 5 bases to trimming and J lost 6 bases, with 20 bases between them. CDR3 nucleotide sequence: TGTGCCAGCAGCACCACCGGCCCGCCGACGGGTCAGCCCCAGCATTTT. Amino acids: CASSTTGPPTGQPQHF.

The chain employs TRBV14 and TRBJ2-7; a weak D match, TRBD1 (6 bases). The CDR3 is 15 amino acids. With 1 base removed from V and 0 bases from J, the gap between germline ends came to 10 bases. Germline values: CDR1 SGHDN, CDR2 FVKESK. CDR3 in amino acids: CASSQGGTTSYEQYF. As DNA, the CDR3 is TGTGCCAGCAGCCAAGGGGGGACAACCTCCTACGAGCAGTACTTC.

This CDR3 reads CASSQIIADPSYNEQFF. CDR3 nucleotide sequence: TGTGCCAGCAGCCAAATCATAGCGGATCCTTCCTACAATGAGCAGTTCTTC. The rearrangement joins TRBV7-8 to TRBJ2-1; a weak D match, TRBD2 (6 bases). V was clipped by 5 bases and J by 1 base, with 18 bases between them. Germline V gene data show CDR1 as SGHVS and CDR2 as FQNEAQ. This CDR3 has 17 amino acids.

V and J are TRBV6-5 and TRBJ2-5; possible D gene TRBD1, 5 bases. The CDR3 spans 14 residues. Trimming removed 2 bases at V and 4 bases at J, with 11 bases between. Germline-derived CDR1 and CDR2 are MNHEY and SVGAGI. CDR3 DNA: TGTGCCAGCAGTTACGGGGCGCAGGGAGAGACCCAGTACTTC. Its translation is CASSYGAQGETQYF.

The table lists this clone with a few counts. CDR3 loop: CASSPREDTIYF. The CDR3 DNA follows: TGCGCCAGCAGCCCCAGGGAGGACACCATATATTTT. This chain joins TRBV4-1 and TRBJ1-3; D may be TRBD1 (5 bases). The CDR3 is 12 residues long. Trimming removed 4 bases from V and 8 bases from J, with 9 bases in between. The germline gives CDR1 MGHRA, CDR2 YSYEKL.

This clone has more than one count but fewer than ten. The CDR3 loop is CASSLDDRVISPLHF. DNA for the CDR3: TGTGCCAGCAGCTTAGATGACAGGGTCATTTCACCCCTCCACTTT. The chain joins TRBV11-2 to TRBJ1-6, with 7 bases lining up with TRBD1. CDR1 is SGHAT, CDR2 FQNNGV, per germline. The CDR3 sequence is 15 residues long. Losses at the gene ends were 0 bases for V and 9 bases for J; bases not matched to a gene: 5.